Listed below are T cell receptor beta chains from one sample, sequenced in a study of glioma-infiltrating T cells after dendritic cell vaccination. The repertoire was sequenced with immunoSEQ multiplex PCR; TCRdb's copy has only in-frame clones and lacks some. The sample records 55,000 to 75,000 clones, approximately 80% being singletons. The source was blood, collected after dendritic cell vaccination. The origin of the receptors is a human donor with glioblastoma. Each CDR3 is given with its conserved first and last residue. Each record gives: clone size, D gene, CDR3 length, V gene, J gene, CDR3 DNA, CDR3 protein. A D gene is named only where the DNA matches it firmly. Clone sizes are given selectively: once, few, many, or a class where the clone is expanded.

clone_size: -
d_call: -
cdr3_length: 15
v_call: TRBV7-2
j_call: TRBJ2-7
cdr3_nt: TGTGCCAGCTTAGGGGCGGCGGGAACCTCCCTGGAGCAGTACTTC
cdr3_aa: CASLGAAGTSLEQYF

clone_size: -
d_call: TRBD1
cdr3_length: 17
v_call: TRBV7-9
j_call: TRBJ1-2
cdr3_nt: TGTGCCAGCAGCTTGATTCGGGACAGGGGTACTAACTATGGCTACACCTTC
cdr3_aa: CASSLIRDRGTNYGYTF

clone_size: -
d_call: -
cdr3_length: 14
v_call: TRBV29-1
j_call: TRBJ2-2
cdr3_nt: TGCAGCGTCGCGCACAGGGAAAGTACCGGGGAGCTGTTTTTT
cdr3_aa: CSVAHRESTGELFF

clone_size: -
d_call: -
cdr3_length: 15
v_call: TRBV2
j_call: TRBJ1-5
cdr3_nt: TGTGCCAGCAGTGAGGGCAGGGAGGTGGGTCAGCCCCAGCATTTT
cdr3_aa: CASSEGREVGQPQHF

clone_size: -
d_call: -
cdr3_length: 14
v_call: TRBV7-9
j_call: TRBJ1-1
cdr3_nt: TGTGCCAGCAGCCCCGGCGGGGTGAACACTGAAGCTTTCTTT
cdr3_aa: CASSPGGVNTEAFF

clone_size: -
d_call: -
cdr3_length: 13
v_call: TRBV7-6
j_call: TRBJ1-6
cdr3_nt: TGTGCCAGCAGCGGATGGAGGGACTCACCCCTCCACTTT
cdr3_aa: CASSGWRDSPLHF

clone_size: few
d_call: TRBD2
cdr3_length: 20
v_call: TRBV30
j_call: TRBJ2-1
cdr3_nt: TGTGCCTGGAGTGGGGCGACAGCGGGGGCCATATCGAGCTCCTACAATGAGCAGTTCTTC
cdr3_aa: CAWSGATAGAISSSYNEQFF

clone_size: -
d_call: TRBD2
cdr3_length: 12
v_call: TRBV5-8
j_call: TRBJ2-7
cdr3_nt: TGTGCCAGCAGGACTAGCGGAAGCGAGCAGTACTTC
cdr3_aa: CASRTSGSEQYF

clone_size: few
d_call: -
cdr3_length: 13
v_call: TRBV5-4
j_call: TRBJ1-2
cdr3_nt: TGTGCCAGCAGCTTGGGAGGGAGCTATGGCTACACCTTC
cdr3_aa: CASSLGGSYGYTF

clone_size: -
d_call: TRBD1
cdr3_length: 12
v_call: TRBV5-1
j_call: TRBJ1-1
cdr3_nt: TGCGCCAGCAGCTCCACAGGGGGTGAAGCTTTCTTT
cdr3_aa: CASSSTGGEAFF

clone_size: -
d_call: -
cdr3_length: 12
v_call: TRBV19
j_call: TRBJ2-2
cdr3_nt: TGTGCCAGTATGTGGGGCCCCGGGGAGCTGTTTTTT
cdr3_aa: CASMWGPGELFF

clone_size: -
d_call: -
cdr3_length: 13
v_call: TRBV6-1
j_call: TRBJ1-1
cdr3_nt: TGTGCCAGCAGTGAAAGGGGGTTGATAGGAGCTTTCTTT
cdr3_aa: CASSERGLIGAFF

clone_size: -
d_call: -
cdr3_length: 12
v_call: TRBV18
j_call: TRBJ1-5
cdr3_nt: TGTGCCAGCTCACTGACAGATCAGCCCCAGCATTTT
cdr3_aa: CASSLTDQPQHF

clone_size: -
d_call: -
cdr3_length: 16
v_call: TRBV7-9
j_call: TRBJ1-5
cdr3_nt: TGTGCCAGCAGCTCGGGGGGGTCAGGGGCGTACCAGCCCCAGCATTTT
cdr3_aa: CASSSGGSGAYQPQHF

clone_size: -
d_call: -
cdr3_length: 13
v_call: TRBV18
j_call: TRBJ2-7
cdr3_nt: TGTGCCAGCTCACCGGGCAGGACCTACGAGCAGTACTTC
cdr3_aa: CASSPGRTYEQYF

clone_size: few
d_call: TRBD1
cdr3_length: 14
v_call: TRBV4-3
j_call: TRBJ1-6
cdr3_nt: TGCGCCAGCAGCCCCGGGACAGAAAGTTCACCCCTCCACTTT
cdr3_aa: CASSPGTESSPLHF

clone_size: once
d_call: -
cdr3_length: 12
v_call: TRBV18
j_call: TRBJ1-1
cdr3_nt: TGTGCCAGCTCACCAAATCAGGGGGAAGCTTTCTTT
cdr3_aa: CASSPNQGEAFF

clone_size: -
d_call: -
cdr3_length: 13
v_call: TRBV6-6
j_call: TRBJ2-7
cdr3_nt: TGTGCCAGCAGTTACTCTTATCTAGATGAGCAGTACTTC
cdr3_aa: CASSYSYLDEQYF

clone_size: -
d_call: -
cdr3_length: 14
v_call: TRBV5-1
j_call: TRBJ1-1
cdr3_nt: TGCGCCAGCAGCGCGACAGGTCTGAACACTGAAGCTTTCTTT
cdr3_aa: CASSATGLNTEAFF

clone_size: once
d_call: -
cdr3_length: 11
v_call: TRBV29-1
j_call: TRBJ2-7
cdr3_nt: TGCAGCGTGAGTATCCGGACGGGGGAGTACTTC
cdr3_aa: CSVSIRTGEYF

clone_size: few
d_call: TRBD1
cdr3_length: 14
v_call: TRBV7-9
j_call: TRBJ1-1
cdr3_nt: TGTGCCAGCAGCGACTCGACAGGGGACACTGAAGCTTTCTTT
cdr3_aa: CASSDSTGDTEAFF

clone_size: -
d_call: -
cdr3_length: 12
v_call: TRBV30
j_call: TRBJ1-4
cdr3_nt: TGTGCCTACGTTGAGCAAGATGAAAAACTGTTTTTT
cdr3_aa: CAYVEQDEKLFF

clone_size: many
d_call: TRBD1
cdr3_length: 15
v_call: TRBV6-5
j_call: TRBJ2-2
cdr3_nt: TGTGCCTCCAAACCCGGGACAGGGCACACCGGGGAGCTGTTTTTT
cdr3_aa: CASKPGTGHTGELFF

clone_size: -
d_call: -
cdr3_length: 14
v_call: TRBV7-8
j_call: TRBJ1-4
cdr3_nt: TGTGCCAGCAGCTCCTCGGGGGCTAATGAAAAACTGTTTTTT
cdr3_aa: CASSSSGANEKLFF

clone_size: -
d_call: -
cdr3_length: 14
v_call: TRBV9
j_call: TRBJ2-2
cdr3_nt: TGTGCCAGCAGGCGGCTGGGGAACACCGGGGAGCTGTTTTTT
cdr3_aa: CASRRLGNTGELFF

clone_size: -
d_call: TRBD2
cdr3_length: 17
v_call: TRBV11-2
j_call: TRBJ2-2
cdr3_nt: TGTGCCAGCAGCTTACCGAGGGTGCGGGGGGGCCACGGGGAGCTGTTTTTT
cdr3_aa: CASSLPRVRGGHGELFF

clone_size: -
d_call: TRBD2
cdr3_length: 15
v_call: TRBV2
j_call: TRBJ2-3
cdr3_nt: TGTGCCAGCAGGCCGGGACTAGCCGCGGGAGATACGCAGTATTTT
cdr3_aa: CASRPGLAAGDTQYF

clone_size: once
d_call: TRBD2
cdr3_length: 13
v_call: TRBV10-1
j_call: TRBJ2-1
cdr3_nt: TGCGCCAGCAGTTCGACTAGCGGGGGTGAGCAGTTCTTC
cdr3_aa: CASSSTSGGEQFF

clone_size: -
d_call: TRBD2
cdr3_length: 15
v_call: TRBV4-2
j_call: TRBJ2-7
cdr3_nt: TGTGCCAGCAGCCTATACCGGGGGGGCGAATACGAGCAGTACTTC
cdr3_aa: CASSLYRGGEYEQYF

clone_size: -
d_call: -
cdr3_length: 16
v_call: TRBV11-2
j_call: TRBJ2-2
cdr3_nt: TGTGCCAGCAGCCCCCCGAATGTGGGGGCGTCCGGGGAGCTGTTTTTT
cdr3_aa: CASSPPNVGASGELFF

clone_size: -
d_call: -
cdr3_length: 16
v_call: TRBV4-1
j_call: TRBJ1-6
cdr3_nt: TGCGCCAGCACCTTAAGCCAGGATTTTGGTAATTCACCCCTCCACTTT
cdr3_aa: CASTLSQDFGNSPLHF

clone_size: -
d_call: -
cdr3_length: 17
v_call: TRBV27
j_call: TRBJ2-3
cdr3_nt: TGTGCCAGCAGTTGGCTCGCTAGTCCCCCGCCGGCAGATACGCAGTATTTT
cdr3_aa: CASSWLASPPPADTQYF

clone_size: -
d_call: TRBD1
cdr3_length: 14
v_call: TRBV19
j_call: TRBJ1-1
cdr3_nt: TGTGCCAGTAGTACCGACAGGGCGAACACTGAAGCTTTCTTT
cdr3_aa: CASSTDRANTEAFF

clone_size: -
d_call: -
cdr3_length: 13
v_call: TRBV6-6
j_call: TRBJ1-2
cdr3_nt: TGTGCCAGCAGTTACGAGCCCAGGGGTGGCTACACCTTC
cdr3_aa: CASSYEPRGGYTF

clone_size: -
d_call: TRBD1
cdr3_length: 15
v_call: TRBV5-1
j_call: TRBJ2-7
cdr3_nt: TGCGCCAGCAGCCACGGACAGGGGACGGCCTACGAGCAGTACTTC
cdr3_aa: CASSHGQGTAYEQYF

clone_size: -
d_call: TRBD1
cdr3_length: 16
v_call: TRBV6-4
j_call: TRBJ1-2
cdr3_nt: TGTGCCAGCAGTCAGGACAGGGGGCTAGGCCCCTATGGCTACACCTTC
cdr3_aa: CASSQDRGLGPYGYTF

clone_size: -
d_call: TRBD2
cdr3_length: 15
v_call: TRBV2
j_call: TRBJ2-2
cdr3_nt: TGTGCCAGCAGTGAGGGACTACTGAACACCGGGGAGCTGTTTTTT
cdr3_aa: CASSEGLLNTGELFF

clone_size: -
d_call: -
cdr3_length: 13
v_call: TRBV6-5
j_call: TRBJ1-3
cdr3_nt: TGTGCCAGCGCAGAAAGTCCCGGAAACACCATATATTTT
cdr3_aa: CASAESPGNTIYF

clone_size: -
d_call: -
cdr3_length: 14
v_call: TRBV2
j_call: TRBJ2-7
cdr3_nt: TGTGCCAGCACCAGATCGAGACAGTTCTACGAGCAGTACTTC
cdr3_aa: CASTRSRQFYEQYF

clone_size: few
d_call: -
cdr3_length: 13
v_call: TRBV27
j_call: TRBJ1-2
cdr3_nt: TGTGCCAGCGGCACTGACAGTTCCTATGGCTACACCTTC
cdr3_aa: CASGTDSSYGYTF